The 11 T cell receptor beta chains presented below share a single source sample, sequenced in a study of blood T cell repertoires in COVID-19 (dated by TCRdb to about 2020). Libraries were prepared through the immunoSEQ multiplex PCR assay. TCRdb mirrors the immuneACCESS table, restricted to in-frame sequences. Some clones are absent from its copies; in checked studies, under half trace to an unresolved V gene, and the reason for the others is unknown. The sample includes about 190,000 clones, with roughly four fifths observed a single time. Together, the top ten hold 13% of the sample. The material sequenced was peripheral blood. The source is a man in his fifties who had recovered from COVID-19.

On this clone: The junction and the germline gene differ at one end; a read error may be behind it. V is TRBV30 and J is TRBJ2-1, with 9 bases identical to TRBD2. The CDR3 consists of 13 residues. The germline gives CDR1 GTSNPN, CDR2 SVGIG (reference sequence). Here the CDR3 reads CAWSVAGGHKHFF. CDR3 nucleotides: TGTGCCTGGAGTGTAGCGGGAGGTCACAAGCACTTCTTC.

The chain combines TRBV19 with TRBJ2-7; 9 nucleotides match TRBD1. The CDR3 runs to 14 residues. J was trimmed by 4 bases and V by 4 bases; bases with no gene match: 5. The germline gives CDR1 LNHDA, CDR2 SQIVND (reference sequence). CDR3 nucleotide sequence: TGTGCCAGTAGTACCGGGACAGGGAGTTACGAGCAGTACTTC. Protein: CASSTGTGSYEQYF.

This clone was seen more than once but under ten times. The genes are TRBV4-3 and TRBJ1-2; D gene unclear. V lost 0 bases and J lost 2, with 10 bases in between. The CDR3 runs 15 residues. CDR1 and CDR2 (germline): LGHNA, YSLEER. Written as DNA, the CDR3 is TGCGCCAGCAGCCAAGACCAGCCGGGGAACTATGGCTACACCTTC. It yields the protein CASSQDQPGNYGYTF.

The rearrangement links TRBV30 to TRBJ2-3, with TRBD2 matching 7 bases. Trimming removed 3 bases from V and 0 bases from J; junction bases left unmatched: 3. CDR1 GTSNPN and CDR2 SVGIG come from the germline V gene (reference sequence). This CDR3 has 14 amino acids. The chain's CDR3 is CAWSKGGSTDTQYF. The CDR3 DNA is TGTGCCTGGAGCAAGGGAGGGAGCACAGATACGCAGTATTTT.

The rearrangement links TRBV10-3 to TRBJ1-5, with TRBD1 matching 9 bases. This CDR3 is 14 amino acids long. Germline CDR1 reads ENHRY; CDR2 reads SYGVKD. Losses at the gene ends were 4 bases for V and 6 bases for J; bases not matched to a gene: 4. CDR3 protein: CAISADRGAQPQHF. The DNA of the CDR3 is TGTGCCATCAGTGCAGACAGGGGGGCTCAGCCCCAGCATTTT.

V is TRBV7-9 and J is TRBJ1-4; D gene ambiguous. V gave up 5 bases and J gave up 13 bases, with 20 bases separating them. The CDR3 spans 14 residues. Germline V gene data show CDR1 as SEHNR and CDR2 as FQNEAQ (reference sequence). This CDR3 is CASSPRGEREGLFF. The CDR3 region has the DNA TGTGCCAGCAGCCCCCGCGGGGAGAGGGAGGGACTGTTTTTT.

This clone was picked up one time. The chain joins TRBV9 to TRBJ1-1, with TRBD1 as a possible D gene (6 bases). This CDR3 spans 14 amino acids. Per the germline V gene, CDR1 is SGDLS and CDR2 is YYNGEE. Trimming shortened V by 4 bases and J by 4 bases, and 14 bases separated the two germline ends. In nucleotides, the CDR3 is TGTGCCAGCAGCACACAGGGTTCGGGCACTGAAGCTTTCTTT. Translating it yields CASSTQGSGTEAFF. Combining the CDR3 with reference TRBV9 and TRBJ1-1 gives the whole variable domain DSGVTQTPKHLITATGQRVTLRCSPRSGDLSVYWYQQSLDQGLQFLIQYYNGEERAKGNILERFSAQQFPDLHSELNLSSLELGDSALYFCASSTQGSGTEAFFGQGTRLTVV.

The gene calls are TRBV6-4 and TRBJ2-3; TRBD2 might be the D (7 bases). Germline V gene lookup returns CDR1 MRHNA and CDR2 SNTAGT. Trimming shortened V by 0 bases and J by 4 bases, and 14 bases separated the two germline ends. CDR3 length: 16 amino acids. The CDR3 bases are TGTGCCAGCAGTGACTCTGCTTCGGGGGGCCCAGATACGCAGTATTTT. This codes for CASSDSASGGPDTQYF.

This chain uses TRBV30 with TRBJ1-2; D is possibly TRBD1 (6 bases). The CDR3 spans 15 residues. Per the germline V gene, CDR1 is GTSNPN and CDR2 is SVGIG (reference sequence). The V and J ends lost 0 bases and 2 bases respectively, with 13 bases between them. The chain's CDR3 is CAWSVPTTGNYGYTF. For the CDR3, the DNA is TGTGCCTGGAGTGTACCCACGACAGGAAACTATGGCTACACCTTC.

This clone was recorded a few times. The V gene is TRBV5-4, the J gene TRBJ1-2; perhaps TRBD1 as D (5 bases). The germline V and J ends were trimmed by 4 bases and 5 bases, with 18 bases remaining between them. The CDR3 runs to 15 residues. Looked up from germline, CDR1 is SGHNT and CDR2 is YYREEE (reference sequence). DNA of the CDR3: TGTGCCAGCAGCATCGGGTCCGGAGGGGTATATGGCTACACCTTC. Translating it yields CASSIGSGGVYGYTF.

The J gene is TRBJ2-7, the V gene TRBV3-1 (or the pseudogene TRBV3-2); 7 nucleotides line up with TRBD1. The CDR3 is 16 residues long. V dropped 0 bases and J dropped 2; count of bases not matched to a gene: 7. Germline V lookup: CDR1 LGHDT, CDR2 YNNKEL (reference sequence). CDR3 in DNA: TGTGCCAGCAGCCAAGATCCGACAGGGTTCCCCTACGAGCAGTACTTC. This codes for CASSQDPTGFPYEQYF.